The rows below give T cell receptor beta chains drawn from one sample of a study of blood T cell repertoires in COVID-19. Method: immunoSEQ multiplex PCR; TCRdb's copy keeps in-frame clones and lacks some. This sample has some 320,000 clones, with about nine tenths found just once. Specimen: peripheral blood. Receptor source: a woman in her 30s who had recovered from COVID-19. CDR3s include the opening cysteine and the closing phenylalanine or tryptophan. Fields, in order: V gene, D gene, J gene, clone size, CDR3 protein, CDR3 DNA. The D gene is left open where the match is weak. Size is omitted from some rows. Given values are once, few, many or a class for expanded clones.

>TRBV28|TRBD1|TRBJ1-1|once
CASSAGGDTEAFF
TGTGCCAGCAGCGCAGGGGGAGACACTGAAGCTTTCTTT
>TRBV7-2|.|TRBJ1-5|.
CASSPGQANQPQHF
TGTGCCAGCAGCCCGGGACAAGCTAATCAGCCCCAGCATTTT
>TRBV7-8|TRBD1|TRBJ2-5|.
CASSPTTGEGETQYF
TGTGCCAGCAGCCCCACCACAGGGGAAGGAGAGACCCAGTACTTC
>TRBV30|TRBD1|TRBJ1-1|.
CAWSPLTGVDTEAFF
TGTGCCTGGAGTCCCTTGACAGGGGTGGACACTGAAGCTTTCTTT
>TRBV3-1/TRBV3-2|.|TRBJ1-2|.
CASSQLDSGYTF
TGTGCCAGCAGCCAATTGGACAGTGGCTACACCTTC
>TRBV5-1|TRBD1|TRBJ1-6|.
CASSISPGQGNSPLHF
TGCGCCAGCAGCATATCACCGGGACAGGGAAATTCACCCCTCCACTTT
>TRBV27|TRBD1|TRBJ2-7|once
CASSWNRGLGYEQYF
TGTGCCAGCAGTTGGAACAGGGGGCTGGGGTACGAGCAGTACTTC
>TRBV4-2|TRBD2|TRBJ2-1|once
CASSLTSGDYNEQFF
TGTGCCAGCAGCCTGACTAGCGGGGACTACAATGAGCAGTTCTTC
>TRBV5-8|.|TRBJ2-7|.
CASSHSEQYF
TGTGCCAGCAGCCATTCCGAGCAGTACTTC
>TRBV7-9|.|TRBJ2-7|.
CASSLSGGFTEQYF
TGTGCCAGCAGCCTCAGTGGGGGGTTCACCGAGCAGTACTTC
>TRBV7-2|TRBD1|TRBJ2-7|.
CASSLQGASYEQYF
TGTGCCAGCAGCCTCCAGGGGGCTTCCTACGAGCAGTACTTC
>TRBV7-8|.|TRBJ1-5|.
CASSLWHGRQPQHF
TGTGCCAGCAGCTTATGGCATGGTCGACAGCCCCAGCATTTT
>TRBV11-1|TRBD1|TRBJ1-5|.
CASSPGQGVQPQHF
TGTGCCAGCAGCCCGGGACAGGGCGTTCAGCCCCAGCATTTT
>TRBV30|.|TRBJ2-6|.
CAFAGYRANVLTF
TGTGCCTTTGCGGGGTATAGGGCCAACGTCCTGACTTTC
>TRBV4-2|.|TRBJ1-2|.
CASSQDGGGANYGYTF
TGTGCCAGCAGCCAAGACGGCGGGGGCGCGAACTATGGCTACACCTTC